These 3 T cell receptor beta chains share one sample of origin, sequenced in a study of blood T cell repertoires in COVID-19. Method: immunoSEQ multiplex PCR; TCRdb's copy keeps in-frame clones and lacks some. The sample lists 110,000 or so clones, about 84% occurring once. The source material was peripheral blood. The receptors come from a man aged 50 or older with acute or convalescent COVID-19.

V and J are TRBV28 and TRBJ2-1, with 10 bases identical to TRBD1. Looked up from germline, CDR1 is MDHEN and CDR2 is SYDVKM. The CDR3 is made up of 17 amino acids. Trimming took 1 base from V and 4 from J; bases not matched to a gene: 7. DNA for the CDR3: TGTGCCAGCAGTTTATTAAGACAGGGGGCCGCTTACAATGAGCAGTTCTTC. This gives the protein CASSLLRQGAAYNEQFF. Using reference TRBV28 and TRBJ2-1 for the parts outside the CDR3, the full variable domain is DVKVTQSSRYLVKRTGEKVFLECVQDMDHENMFWYRQDPGLGLRLIYFSYDVKMKEKGDIPEGYSVSREKKERFSLILESASTNQTSMYLCASSLLRQGAAYNEQFFGPGTRLTVL.

This clone showed up just once. It is likely a read error, because the conserved phenylalanine at the end of the CDR3 is missing. No DNA is shown, since the ends of the CDR3 on it are uncertain; the CDR3 is the one TCRdb lists. This chain joins TRBV30 and TRBJ1-2. Counting both end residues, the CDR3 totals 10 amino acids. Germline V CDR1 and CDR2: GTSNPN, SVGIG (reference sequence). CDR3 protein: CAWSDSRIVI.

This chain connects TRBV19 to TRBJ1-5; D possibly corresponds to TRBD1 (6 bases). The CDR3 loop spans 13 amino acids. Trimming shortened V by 5 bases and J by 3 bases, and 8 bases separated the two germline ends. Germline values: CDR1 LNHDA, CDR2 SQIVND (reference sequence). CDR3 sequence reads: CASSQGINQPQHF. Here the CDR3 DNA reads TGTGCCAGTAGTCAGGGGATCAATCAGCCCCAGCATTTT.